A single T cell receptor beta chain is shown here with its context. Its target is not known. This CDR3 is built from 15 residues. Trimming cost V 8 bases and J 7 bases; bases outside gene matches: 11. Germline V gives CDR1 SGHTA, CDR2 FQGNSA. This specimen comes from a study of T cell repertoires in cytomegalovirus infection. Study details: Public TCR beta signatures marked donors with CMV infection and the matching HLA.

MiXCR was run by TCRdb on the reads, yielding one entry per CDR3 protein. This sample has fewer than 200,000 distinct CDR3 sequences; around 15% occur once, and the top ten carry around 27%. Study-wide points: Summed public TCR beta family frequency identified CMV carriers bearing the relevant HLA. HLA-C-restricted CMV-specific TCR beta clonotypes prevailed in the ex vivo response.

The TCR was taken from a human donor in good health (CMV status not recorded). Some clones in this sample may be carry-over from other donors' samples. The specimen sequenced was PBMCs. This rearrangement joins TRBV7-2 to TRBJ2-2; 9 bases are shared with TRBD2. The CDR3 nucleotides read TGTGCCAGCCTACAAAATAGCGGGAGTCACGGGGAGCTGTTTTTT. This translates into CASLQNSGSHGELFF.